Shown below are 23 T cell receptor beta chains from a single sample sequenced in a study of control samples from healthy donors and cancer patients. Profiled with immunoSEQ multiplex PCR; TCRdb holds only in-frame clones, not every one. The repertoire holds 130,000 to 150,000 clones, more than 85% seen once, with about 3% in the top ten. Sequencing input: blood. The receptor source for this set is a man aged 25 to 40 in good health.

This clone was counted once. This rearrangement joins TRBV10-3 to TRBJ1-1; 8 bases fit TRBD1. CDR1 ENHRY and CDR2 SYGVKD come from the germline V gene. The CDR3 consists of 13 residues. Trimming cost V 4 bases and J 11 bases; bases outside gene matches: 9. CDR3 bases: TGTGCCATCAGTGCACGCGGACAGGGTGACGCTTTCTTT. This encodes CAISARGQGDAFF.

This chain uses TRBV4-1 with TRBJ2-7; TRBD1 matches 7 bases. After removal of 3 bases from V and 1 base from J, the junction contained 3 bases not matched to a gene. Per germline, CDR1 MGHRA and CDR2 YSYEKL. The CDR3 is 14 amino acids. CDR3 sequence (DNA): TGCGCCAGCAGCCAGACGGGACAGTCCTACGAGCAGTACTTC. Translating it yields CASSQTGQSYEQYF.

The chain uses TRBV28 and TRBJ1-3; weak D call: TRBD1 (5 bases). Germline CDR1 MDHEN, CDR2 SYDVKM. V was trimmed by 1 base and J by 4 bases, leaving 20 bases between them. The CDR3 runs to 18 residues. The CDR3 reads CASSLYIEWGTPGNTIYF. As DNA, the CDR3 is TGTGCCAGCAGTTTATATATCGAGTGGGGGACGCCCGGAAACACCATATATTTT.

Concerning this clone: Different DNA sequences within this sample yield the same CDR3. The chain joins TRBV7-9 to TRBJ2-7; 12 bases line up with TRBD2. The CDR3 length is 16 residues. From germline, CDR1 is SEHNR and CDR2 FQNEAQ (reference sequence). V dropped 1 base and J dropped 1; count of bases not matched to a gene: 2. CDR3 protein: CASSLELAGGSYEQYF. In DNA, the CDR3 is TGTGCCAGCAGCTTAGAACTAGCGGGGGGTTCCTACGAGCAGTACTTC.

The V gene is TRBV5-1, the J gene TRBJ1-5; 7 nucleotides align to TRBD1. The V gene's germline CDR1 is SGHRS and CDR2 YFSETQ. The CDR3 totals 15 residues. V shed 4 bases, J shed 0 bases, and the junction held 4 bases outside the gene matches. CDR3 protein: CASSTGESSNQPQHF. Written as DNA, the CDR3 is TGCGCCAGCAGCACAGGGGAGAGTAGCAATCAGCCCCAGCATTTT.

The chain links TRBV5-1 to TRBJ1-4; 8 nucleotides align to TRBD1. V lost 4 bases and J lost 4; bases outside the gene matches: 18. Germline assignment: CDR1 SGHRS and CDR2 YFSETQ. This CDR3 has 19 amino acids. CDR3: CASSPEEHGTGRDNEKLFF. The CDR3 nucleotides read TGCGCCAGCAGCCCTGAGGAGCATGGGACAGGCCGAGATAATGAAAAACTGTTTTTT.

The rearrangement joins TRBV27 to TRBJ1-1, with a possible D match to TRBD1 (5 bases). CDR1 is MNHEY, CDR2 SMNVEV, per germline (reference sequence). The CDR3 runs 15 residues. V dropped 2 bases and J dropped 6 bases, with 16 bases sitting between them. CDR3 sequence: CASSLPGTKIAEAFF. CDR3 coding DNA: TGTGCCAGCAGTTTACCCGGGACGAAAATCGCTGAAGCTTTCTTT.

This chain uses TRBV10-1 with TRBJ2-1; 12 nucleotides agree with TRBD2. In germline, CDR1 is WNHNN, CDR2 SYGVQD (reference sequence). The CDR3 totals 16 residues. The V segment lost 0 bases and the J segment 7 bases; nucleotides outside the gene matches: 4. CDR3 in amino acids: CASSESNGLAGNEQFF. For the CDR3, the DNA is TGCGCCAGCAGTGAGTCGAATGGACTAGCGGGGAATGAGCAGTTCTTC.

The chain links TRBV5-1 to TRBJ1-1; 7 positions agree with TRBD1. J was trimmed by 3 bases and V by 1 base; bases with no gene match: 0. CDR3 length: 13 residues. Germline values: CDR1 SGHRS, CDR2 YFSETQ. The CDR3 loop reads CASSLTGDTEAFF. The CDR3 DNA reads as TGCGCCAGCAGCTTGACAGGGGACACTGAAGCTTTCTTT.

V usage is TRBV6-1 and J usage is TRBJ1-1; D unresolved. Germline CDR1 is MNHNS and CDR2 is SASEGT. The V end was cut by 1 base, the J end by 2 bases, with 11 bases between. This CDR3 region has 15 residues. In DNA form, the CDR3 reads TGTGCCAGCAGTGAAGGGGTAGGGATAAACACTGAAGCTTTCTTT. Translated, it gives CASSEGVGINTEAFF.

The chain couples TRBV13 to TRBJ1-2, with unresolved D. Trimming cost V 1 base and J 6 bases, with 12 bases left between them. Germline CDR1 PRHDT, CDR2 FYEKMQ (reference sequence). The CDR3 is 14 residues long. CDR3 DNA: TGTGCCAGCAGCTTAGAGACCGACCGGAATGGCTACACCTTC. The encoded protein is CASSLETDRNGYTF. Complete variable domain (other parts from reference TRBV13 and TRBJ1-2): AAGVIQSPRHLIKEKRETATLKCYPIPRHDTVYWYQQGPGQDPQFLISFYEKMQSDKGSIPDRFSAQQFSDYHSELNMSSLELGDSALYFCASSLETDRNGYTFGSGTRLTVV.

V and J are TRBV7-9 and TRBJ2-7; 8 nucleotides agree with TRBD1. The V and J ends lost 4 bases and 0 bases, in that order; junction bases with no gene match: 8. The CDR3 length is 16 residues. CDR1 is SEHNR, CDR2 FQNEAQ, per germline (reference sequence). This chain's CDR3 is CASSSSRTGSSYEQYF. As DNA, the CDR3 is TGTGCCAGCAGCTCGTCTCGGACAGGGAGCTCCTACGAGCAGTACTTC.

The chain couples TRBV4-1 to TRBJ2-6, with D unclear. The CDR3 runs 15 residues. The germline V gene has CDR1 MGHRA and CDR2 YSYEKL. V gave up 1 base and J gave up 0 bases, with 4 bases separating them. CDR3 sequence: CASSQGDSGANVLTF. The DNA of the CDR3 is TGCGCCAGCAGCCAAGGTGACTCTGGGGCCAACGTCCTGACTTTC.

The rearrangement joins TRBV6-1 to TRBJ2-1; no reliable D call. Looked up from germline, CDR1 is MNHNS and CDR2 is SASEGT. This CDR3 region has 12 residues. The V and J ends lost 3 bases and 3 bases respectively, with 3 bases between them. CDR3 coding DNA: TGTGCCAGCAGTGAGGACTACAATGAGCAGTTCTTC. Translated, it gives CASSEDYNEQFF.

This sequence joins TRBV6-5 and TRBJ1-1, with TRBD1 matching 7 bases. Trimming cost V 4 bases and J 8 bases; bases outside gene matches: 10. Germline CDR1 and CDR2: MNHEY and SVGAGI. The CDR3 contains 14 residues. In nucleotides, the CDR3 is TGTGCCAGCAGTTCAGGGGGGGCACCTCTGGAAGCTTTCTTT. It specifies CASSSGGAPLEAFF.

This clone was picked up one time. The gene calls are TRBV5-1 and TRBJ2-3; 10 bases map to TRBD1. CDR1 SGHRS and CDR2 YFSETQ come from the germline V gene. The CDR3 runs to 15 residues. V lost 5 bases and J lost 4; bases outside the gene matches: 7. The CDR3 is CASSKGQGFPDTQYF. The DNA for the CDR3 is TGCGCCAGCAGTAAGGGACAGGGGTTCCCAGATACGCAGTATTTT. Supplemented by reference TRBV5-1 and TRBJ2-3, the full variable domain reads KAGVTQTPRYLIKTRGQQVTLSCSPISGHRSVSWYQQTPGQGLQFLFEYFSETQRNKGNFPGRFSGRQFSNSRSEMNVSTLELGDSALYLCASSKGQGFPDTQYFGPGTRLTVL.

The genes are TRBV27 and TRBJ2-3; D might be TRBD2 (7 bases). CDR3 length equals 13 residues. The germline CDR1 and CDR2 sequences are MNHEY and SMNVEV (reference sequence). Trimming removed 8 bases at V and 0 bases at J, with 9 bases between. CDR3 sequence reads: CASGGASTDTQYF. The DNA of the CDR3 is TGTGCCAGCGGGGGGGCGAGCACAGATACGCAGTATTTT.

This chain joins TRBV24-1 and TRBJ2-1, with D possibly being TRBD1 or TRBD2 (5 bases each). The CDR3 loop spans 14 amino acids. Trimming removed 8 bases at V and 8 bases at J, with 18 bases between. The germline V gene encodes CDR1 KGHDR and CDR2 SFDVKD. CDR3 region: CATTSGPARDEQFF. The CDR3, as DNA: TGTGCCACCACCTCGGGGCCAGCGAGGGATGAGCAGTTCTTC.

V usage is TRBV6-5 and J usage is TRBJ2-1; 8 positions match TRBD2. Trimming at V came to 2 bases and at J to 6 bases, leaving 3 bases not matched to a gene. The length of the CDR3 is 14 residues. Germline V gene data show CDR1 as MNHEY and CDR2 as SVGAGI. This CDR3 reads CASSYGRGANEQFF. Written as DNA, the CDR3 is TGTGCCAGCAGTTACGGGCGGGGGGCCAATGAGCAGTTCTTC.

The chain joins TRBV7-2 to TRBJ2-1; D unresolved. The V and J ends lost 2 bases and 4 bases respectively, with 12 bases between them. Germline V lookup: CDR1 SGHTA, CDR2 FQGNSA. The CDR3 spans 15 residues. The CDR3 region has the DNA TGTGCCAGCAGCTTAATAGCTGAACCATACAATGAGCAGTTCTTC. Translating gives CASSLIAEPYNEQFF.

The chain combines TRBV7-9 with TRBJ2-7, with 7 positions matching TRBD1. CDR3 size: 13 residues. Trimming took 5 bases from V and 3 from J; bases not matched to a gene: 4. CDR1 SEHNR and CDR2 FQNEAQ come from the germline V gene (reference sequence). Written as DNA, the CDR3 is TGTGCCAGCAGCCCAGGGACAGTCTACGAGCAGTACTTC. The encoded protein is CASSPGTVYEQYF.

The gene calls are TRBV9 and TRBJ2-6, with D perhaps TRBD1 (6 bases). The V end was cut by 3 bases, the J end by 0 bases, with 16 bases between. The length of the CDR3 is 18 residues. Germline V CDR1 and CDR2: SGDLS, YYNGEE. The CDR3 loop reads CASSGTGTSSSGANVLTF. CDR3 DNA sequence: TGTGCCAGCAGCGGCACAGGGACATCCAGCTCTGGGGCCAACGTCCTGACTTTC. Full variable domain (remainder filled in from reference TRBV9 and TRBJ2-6): DSGVTQTPKHLITATGQRVTLRCSPRSGDLSVYWYQQSLDQGLQFLIQYYNGEERAKGNILERFSAQQFPDLHSELNLSSLELGDSALYFCASSGTGTSSSGANVLTFGAGSRLTVL.

The chain has TRBV7-8 and TRBJ2-2; D gene ambiguous. The CDR3 is made up of 13 amino acids. V was shortened by 6 bases and J by 10 bases, with 15 bases between the two germline ends. Germline loops: CDR1 SGHVS, CDR2 FQNEAQ. This CDR3 reads CASSLDPREELFF. For the CDR3, the DNA is TGTGCCAGCAGTCTGGATCCAAGAGAGGAGCTGTTTTTT.